The 26 T cell receptor beta chains presented below share a single source sample, sequenced in a study of T cell changes during pregnancy in multiple sclerosis (dated by TCRdb to between 2018 and 2020). Libraries were constructed by the immunoSEQ multiplex PCR assay. TCRdb's version of the immuneACCESS table is confined to in-frame rearrangements and falls short of the full clone set. An unresolved V gene accounts for under half of the shortfall where checked; the remainder is of unknown origin. Counted in this sample were about 68,000 clones; 80% to 95% of them appeared once. Of the sample, roughly 2.1% falls within the top ten clones. Sequencing was performed on peripheral blood, taken in the first trimester of pregnancy. All receptors derive from a female donor with multiple sclerosis, enrolled in a pregnancy study.

This clone was seen only a few times. The chain links TRBV7-8 to TRBJ1-4; D call uncertain. The CDR3 has 15 amino acids. CDR1 is SGHVS, CDR2 FQNEAQ, per germline. V lost 7 bases and J lost 5, with 17 bases in between. The chain's CDR3 is CASTLSGQPNEKLFF. The CDR3 region has the DNA TGTGCCAGCACTCTTAGCGGGCAGCCGAATGAAAAACTGTTTTTT.

This clone was observed a single time. The chain uses TRBV5-1 and TRBJ1-4; 7 positions match TRBD1. Germline V gives CDR1 SGHRS, CDR2 YFSETQ. The V gene end was trimmed by 0 bases and the J gene end by 2 bases; junction bases not matched to a gene: 10. The CDR3 has 18 residues. The CDR3 DNA sequence: TGCGCCAGCAGCTTGGCCCCTGGTGACAGGGTGACTAATGAAAAACTGTTTTTT. The encoded protein is CASSLAPGDRVTNEKLFF. The whole variable domain, remainder taken from reference TRBV5-1 and TRBJ1-4, is KAGVTQTPRYLIKTRGQQVTLSCSPISGHRSVSWYQQTPGQGLQFLFEYFSETQRNKGNFPGRFSGRQFSNSRSEMNVSTLELGDSALYLCASSLAPGDRVTNEKLFFGSGTQLSVL.

The chain has TRBV9 and TRBJ2-1; 7 positions match TRBD2. CDR1 is SGDLS, CDR2 YYNGEE, per germline. Trimming took 0 bases from V and 4 from J; bases not matched to a gene: 7. The CDR3 spans 16 residues. CDR3 residues: CASSVGGGIGYNEQFF. The CDR3 DNA reads as TGTGCCAGCAGCGTAGGGGGGGGGATTGGGTACAATGAGCAGTTCTTC.

Comments on this clone: One end of the junction fails to match germline, which may point to a read error. The chain combines TRBV7-3 with TRBJ2-5; 11 bases match TRBD2. Germline V lookup: CDR1 SGHTA, CDR2 FQGTGA. The length of the CDR3 is 16 residues. The CDR3 coding sequence is TGTGCCAGCAGTTTAAGGGGACTAGCGGCCCAAGAGACCCAGTACTTC. As protein: CASSLRGLAAQETQYF.

In DNA form, the CDR3 reads TGTGCCAGCAGTGTACAGGGCTCTTCGCACATTCAGTACTTC. Its translation: CASSVQGSSHIQYF. The chain links TRBV6-1 to TRBJ2-4, with a tentative D call TRBD1 (6 bases). CDR3 length equals 14 residues. Trimming left V 4 bases short and J 8 bases short, with 15 bases between. The germline gives CDR1 MNHNS, CDR2 SASEGT.

The chain has TRBV6-1 and TRBJ1-1; D unclear. Trimming shortened V by 5 bases and J by 2 bases, and 9 bases separated the two germline ends. The CDR3 is 13 amino acids. Germline lookup yields CDR1 MNHNS and CDR2 SASEGT. The CDR3 DNA sequence: TGTGCCAGCAGTCTGGAGGCTAACACTGAAGCTTTCTTT. Protein product: CASSLEANTEAFF.

The chain combines TRBV18 with TRBJ2-7; 7 positions match TRBD1. V gave up 5 bases and J gave up 1 base; unmatched junction bases: 5. The germline gives CDR1 KGHSH, CDR2 LQKENI. This CDR3 contains 14 residues. The CDR3 DNA is TGTGCCAGCTCAGCGGACAGGACTTCCTACGAGCAGTACTTC. Its protein product is CASSADRTSYEQYF.

This clone was seen once. The chain links TRBV5-4 to TRBJ2-1; 7 nucleotides align to TRBD1. CDR1 SGHNT and CDR2 YYREEE come from the germline V gene (reference sequence). The length of the CDR3 is 17 residues. The V gene end was trimmed by 2 bases and the J gene end by 4 bases; junction bases not matched to a gene: 12. The CDR3 loop reads CASSLWDSSPPYNEQFF. The CDR3 DNA follows: TGTGCCAGCAGCTTATGGGACAGCTCACCTCCTTACAATGAGCAGTTCTTC.

This clone was recorded a few times. The gene calls are TRBV5-4 and TRBJ2-7, with D perhaps TRBD2 (5 bases). The V end was cut by 2 bases, the J end by 7 bases, with 19 bases between. This CDR3 comprises 15 residues. Per the germline V gene, CDR1 is SGHNT and CDR2 is YYREEE (reference sequence). CDR3: CASSLSGVSSGEQYF. For the CDR3, the DNA is TGTGCCAGCAGCTTAAGCGGAGTCTCTAGTGGGGAGCAGTACTTC.

V is TRBV10-1 and J is TRBJ2-1; D remains ambiguous. CDR1 and CDR2 from the germline V gene are WNHNN and SYGVQD (reference sequence). CDR3 length equals 14 residues. Trimming took off 6 bases at V and 9 bases at J, with 18 bases between the two ends. In DNA, the CDR3 is TGCGCCAGCAGCGGTCCTTCTACGTACGGTGAGCAGTTCTTC. It yields the protein CASSGPSTYGEQFF.

The chain couples TRBV5-1 to TRBJ2-3, with 11 bases fitting TRBD2. J lost 5 bases, V lost 4 bases, and 15 bases had no gene match. The germline gives CDR1 SGHRS, CDR2 YFSETQ. The CDR3 spans 18 residues. As DNA, the CDR3 is TGCGCCAGCAGCCCCATAGTCCGTAGCGGGAGGGTCGTAGATACGCAGTATTTT. This encodes CASSPIVRSGRVVDTQYF.

The rearrangement uses TRBV10-3 and TRBJ2-1, with 10 bases identical to TRBD2. Per the germline V gene, CDR1 is ENHRY and CDR2 is SYGVKD. V lost 10 bases and J lost 5; bases outside the gene matches: 5. This CDR3 region has 13 residues. The CDR3 is CATLAGENNEQFF. The DNA of the CDR3 is TGTGCCACGCTAGCGGGGGAGAACAATGAGCAGTTCTTC.

The chain has TRBV30 and TRBJ2-6; possibly TRBD2 for D (5 bases). Trimming shortened V by 0 bases and J by 4 bases, and 10 bases separated the two germline ends. The CDR3 consists of 15 residues. Germline V gene data show CDR1 as GTSNPN and CDR2 as SVGIG (reference sequence). CDR3 protein: CAWSVRGLGANVLTF. CDR3 in DNA: TGTGCCTGGAGTGTTCGGGGTCTCGGGGCCAACGTCCTGACTTTC.

CDR3 residues: CASSQEAGGYGYTF. The DNA of the CDR3 is TGTGCCAGCAGCCAAGAAGCCGGGGGCTATGGCTACACCTTC. V and J are TRBV4-2 and TRBJ1-2; D might be TRBD1 (5 bases). Germline V gene data show CDR1 as LGHNA and CDR2 as YNFKEQ. With 0 bases removed from V and 4 bases from J, the gap between germline ends came to 9 bases. CDR3 length equals 14 residues.

The CDR3 region is CASSKLPGRCSGNTIYF. Written as DNA, the CDR3 is TGTGCCAGCAGCAAATTGCCAGGGCGATGCTCTGGAAACACCATATATTTT. V gene TRBV21-1 combines with J gene TRBJ1-3; the D call of TRBD1 is as the table states it, not checked on the DNA. TRBV21-1 is a pseudogene segment. The CDR3 is 17 amino acids.

This clone was found a few times. The gene calls are TRBV10-3 and TRBJ1-1; D is perhaps TRBD1 (6 bases). The ends were cut back, 7 bases at V and 2 bases at J, with 11 bases in the middle. The CDR3 sequence is 13 residues long. Germline values: CDR1 ENHRY, CDR2 SYGVKD. The CDR3 coding sequence is TGTGCCATCACCGTGGGACAAAACACTGAAGCTTTCTTT. Protein product: CAITVGQNTEAFF.

This sequence joins TRBV19 and TRBJ2-3; D remains unclear. The length of the CDR3 is 13 residues. Germline V lookup: CDR1 LNHDA, CDR2 SQIVND (reference sequence). V dropped 10 bases and J dropped 2 bases, with 13 bases sitting between them. The CDR3 sequence is CATRGLNTDTQYF. Here the CDR3 DNA reads TGTGCCACCCGTGGGCTGAACACAGATACGCAGTATTTT.

This clone was observed a handful of times. The rearrangement links TRBV5-1 to TRBJ2-5; D is uncertain. Trimming took off 4 bases at V and 1 base at J, with 8 bases between the two ends. CDR1 is SGHRS and CDR2 is YFSETQ in the germline V gene. This CDR3 contains 13 residues. Written as DNA, the CDR3 is TGCGCCAGCAGCCGACAAGTCCAAGAGACCCAGTACTTC. Its protein is CASSRQVQETQYF.

The V call is TRBV10-3, the J call TRBJ2-5; D might be TRBD2 (5 bases). V shed 3 bases and J shed 3 bases, with 14 bases lying between them. The germline V gene has CDR1 ENHRY and CDR2 SYGVKD. CDR3 length equals 15 residues. CDR3 nucleotides: TGTGCCATCAGTGAACGGCAGACTATTAAAGAGACCCAGTACTTC. Encoded protein: CAISERQTIKETQYF.

This chain links TRBV4-1 with TRBJ2-1; 8 nucleotides line up with TRBD2. Trimming at V came to 1 base and at J to 8 bases, leaving 7 bases not matched to a gene. Germline V gives CDR1 MGHRA, CDR2 YSYEKL. This CDR3 spans 15 amino acids. In nucleotides, the CDR3 is TGCGCCAGCAGCCAAGTTTCCGGGGGGGACTATGAGCAGTTCTTC. Protein: CASSQVSGGDYEQFF.

This chain uses TRBV5-1 with TRBJ1-2; possibly TRBD1 for D (6 bases). Trimming took 1 base from V and 6 from J, leaving 16 bases between them. Per the germline V gene, CDR1 is SGHRS and CDR2 is YFSETQ. The CDR3 runs 15 residues. The CDR3 region is CASSLKGQTGDGYTF. CDR3 coding DNA: TGCGCCAGCAGCTTGAAAGGACAGACAGGAGATGGCTACACCTTC.

V gene TRBV30 combines with J gene TRBJ2-7, with D possibly matching TRBD2 (5 bases). Between the trimmed V and J ends, which lost 3 bases and 6 bases, there was a span of 18 bases. Germline assignment: CDR1 GTSNPN and CDR2 SVGIG (reference sequence). CDR3 size: 14 residues. CDR3 nucleotide sequence: TGTGCCTGGAGCTCGAACAGAGGGAAAAGCGAGCAGTACTTC. Its translation is CAWSSNRGKSEQYF.

J is TRBJ1-1 and V is TRBV6-5, with D perhaps matching TRBD1 (5 bases). The V gene's germline CDR1 is MNHEY and CDR2 SVGAGI. Trimming stripped 2 bases from V and 0 bases from J, with 10 bases between. This CDR3 is 15 amino acids long. In nucleotides, the CDR3 is TGTGCCAGCAGTTACAGGCAGGGCTTGAACACTGAAGCTTTCTTT. It translates to CASSYRQGLNTEAFF.

V usage is TRBV5-1 and J usage is TRBJ2-2, with a tentative D call TRBD2 (6 bases). CDR1 is SGHRS and CDR2 is YFSETQ in the germline V gene. The CDR3 has 15 amino acids. V was pared by 4 bases and J by 4 bases, with 14 bases between. In nucleotides, the CDR3 is TGCGCCAGCAGCGGAAGCCCGGGAGTCACCGGGGAGCTGTTTTTT. Translated, it gives CASSGSPGVTGELFF.

J is TRBJ2-5 and V is TRBV11-2, with D tentatively TRBD2 (6 bases). Germline CDR1 SGHAT, CDR2 FQNNGV. The CDR3 is 15 residues long. V was pared by 3 bases and J by 1 base, with 12 bases between. The CDR3 DNA sequence: TGTGCCAGCAGCTTTAACTCGGGACTCCAAGAGACCCAGTACTTC. Amino acid sequence: CASSFNSGLQETQYF.

The rearrangement uses TRBV19 and TRBJ2-5; 7 positions agree with TRBD2. The CDR3 has 13 residues. The germline CDR1 and CDR2 sequences are LNHDA and SQIVND (reference sequence). Unmatched junction bases numbered 5, after V lost 5 bases and J lost 5 bases. The CDR3 loop reads CASSPGGLETQYF. CDR3 nucleotide sequence: TGTGCCAGTAGTCCCGGGGGGTTGGAGACCCAGTACTTC.